This entry concerns a single T cell receptor beta chain. These data are taken from a study of blood T cell repertoires in COVID-19. TCRdb keeps only in-frame clones here, not all; method: immunoSEQ multiplex PCR. The sample consists of some 300,000 clones, 89% of them appearing once. The TCR comes from a woman aged 25 to 39 with COVID-19, enrolled during active disease. The material sequenced was peripheral blood.

The CDR3 DNA reads TGTGCCAGCAGCTCGCTAGCGCGTCTTGAGCAGTTCTTC. As protein: CASSSLARLEQFF. The rearrangement joins TRBV11-3 to TRBJ2-1; D might be TRBD2 (6 bases). The CDR3 is 13 residues long. Trimming took off 4 bases at V and 9 bases at J, with 13 bases between the two ends. Germline values: CDR1 SGHNT, CDR2 YENEEA.